This TCR beta chain comes out of a study of T cells expressing NK-cell markers. Each CDR3 protein gets one entry in TCRdb, which reprocessed the 5' RACE reads and gives no DNA. The specimen's table records 400,000 to 500,000 distinct CDR3 sequences. This CDR3 is built from 14 residues. The V gene's germline CDR1 is SEHNR and CDR2 FQNEAQ (reference sequence). The sequence derives from a woman between 18 and 70 years old in good health. Sequences were obtained from blood T cells: a sorted CD56 or NKG2C T cell subset, CD4+ or CD8+ T cells, or bulk PBMC T cells (not recorded which). The genes are TRBV7-9 and TRBJ2-5; TCRdb gives TRBD1 as the D gene, but with no DNA this cannot be confirmed. The CDR3 reads CASSQGQLQETQYF.